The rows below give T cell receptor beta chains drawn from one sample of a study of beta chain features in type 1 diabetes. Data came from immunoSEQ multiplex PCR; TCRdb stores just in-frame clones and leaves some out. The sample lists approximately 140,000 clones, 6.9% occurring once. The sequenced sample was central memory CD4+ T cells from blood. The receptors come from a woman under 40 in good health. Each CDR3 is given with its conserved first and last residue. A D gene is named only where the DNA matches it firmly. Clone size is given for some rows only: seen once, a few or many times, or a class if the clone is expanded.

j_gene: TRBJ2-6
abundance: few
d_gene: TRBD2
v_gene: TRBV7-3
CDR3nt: TGTGCCAGCAGCCCGACCCGGGGGGTGGCCAACGTCCTGACTTTC
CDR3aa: CASSPTRGVANVLTF

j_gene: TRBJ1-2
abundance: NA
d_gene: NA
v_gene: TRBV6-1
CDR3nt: TGTGCCAGCAGTGAGGCCGGGGGGCGAAGCTATGGCTACACCTTC
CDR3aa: CASSEAGGRSYGYTF

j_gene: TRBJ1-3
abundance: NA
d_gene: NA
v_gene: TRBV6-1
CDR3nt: TGTGCCAGCAAGCAGGCAGGGGCCGGAGGAAACACCATATATTTT
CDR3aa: CASKQAGAGGNTIYF

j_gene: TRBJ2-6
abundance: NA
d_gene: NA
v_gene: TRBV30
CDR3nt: TGTGCCTGGAGTGTATGGAGGGCTGGGGCCAACGTCCTGACTTTC
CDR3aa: CAWSVWRAGANVLTF

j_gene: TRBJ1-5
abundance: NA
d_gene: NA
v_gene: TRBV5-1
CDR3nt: TGCGCCAGCAGCTTGGAAGGGGAAGGCGGTCAGCCCCAGCATTTT
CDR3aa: CASSLEGEGGQPQHF

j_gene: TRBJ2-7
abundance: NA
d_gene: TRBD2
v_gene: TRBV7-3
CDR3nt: TGTGCCAGCCGATCCGGGGGGAGTCCTGTGGAGCAGTACTTC
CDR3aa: CASRSGGSPVEQYF

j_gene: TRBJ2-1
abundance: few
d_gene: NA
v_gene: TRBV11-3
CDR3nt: TGTGCCAGCAGCACTAGATCGAATGAGCAGTTCTTC
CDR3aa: CASSTRSNEQFF

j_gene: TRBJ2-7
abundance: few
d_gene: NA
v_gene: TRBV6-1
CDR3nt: TGTGCCAGCAGTGGGGCAGGGTGGTACGAGCAGTACTTC
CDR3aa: CASSGAGWYEQYF

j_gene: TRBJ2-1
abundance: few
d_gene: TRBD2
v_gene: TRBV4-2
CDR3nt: TGTGCCAGCAGCCCTACTAGCGTAGACTACAATGAGCAGTTCTTC
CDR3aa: CASSPTSVDYNEQFF

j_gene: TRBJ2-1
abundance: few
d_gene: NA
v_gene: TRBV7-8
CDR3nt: TGTGCCAGCAGCTTAGGGTCTGTCAGCTCCTACAATGAGCAGTTCTTC
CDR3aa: CASSLGSVSSYNEQFF

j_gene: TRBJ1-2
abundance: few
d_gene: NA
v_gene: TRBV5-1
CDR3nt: TGCGCCAGCAGCTTGGCGGGGGGTGACTATGGCTACACCTTC
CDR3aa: CASSLAGGDYGYTF

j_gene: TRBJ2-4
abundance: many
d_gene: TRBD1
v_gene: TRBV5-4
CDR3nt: TGTGCCAGCAGCCCACGGACAGGGGGCCAGTACTTC
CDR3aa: CASSPRTGGQYF

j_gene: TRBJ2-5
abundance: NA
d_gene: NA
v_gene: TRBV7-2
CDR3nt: TGTGCCAGCGAACCCGGCGGAGAGACCCAGTACTTC
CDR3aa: CASEPGGETQYF

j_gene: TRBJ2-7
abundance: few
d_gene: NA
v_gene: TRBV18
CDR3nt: TGTGCCAGCTCACTGGATTTGGGACAATACTACGAGCAGTACTTC
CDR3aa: CASSLDLGQYYEQYF

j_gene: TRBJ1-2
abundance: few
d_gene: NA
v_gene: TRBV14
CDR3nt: TGTGCCAGCAGCCAAGGGTTTGCGGGGCTTGGCTATGGCTACACCTTC
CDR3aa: CASSQGFAGLGYGYTF

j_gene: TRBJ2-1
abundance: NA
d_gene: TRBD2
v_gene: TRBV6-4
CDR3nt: TGTGCCAGCAGTGCTAAAGCGGGAGTATACGATGAGCAGTTCTTC
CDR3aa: CASSAKAGVYDEQFF

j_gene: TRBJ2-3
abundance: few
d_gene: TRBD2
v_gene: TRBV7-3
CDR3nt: TGTGCCAGCAGCACGACTAGCGGGAGAGCAGATACGCAGTATTTT
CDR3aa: CASSTTSGRADTQYF

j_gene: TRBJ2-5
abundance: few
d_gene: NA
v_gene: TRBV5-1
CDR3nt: TGCGCCAGCAGCTTGGGAGAAATGGAGACCCAGTACTTC
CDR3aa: CASSLGEMETQYF

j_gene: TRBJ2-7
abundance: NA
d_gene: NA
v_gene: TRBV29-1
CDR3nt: TGCAGCGTTGAAGCATGGGAAAGGGGATACGAGCAGTACTTC
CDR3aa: CSVEAWERGYEQYF

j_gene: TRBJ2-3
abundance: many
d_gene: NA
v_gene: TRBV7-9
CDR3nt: TGTGCCAGCAGCTTTACATCGGATACGCAGTATTTT
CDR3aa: CASSFTSDTQYF

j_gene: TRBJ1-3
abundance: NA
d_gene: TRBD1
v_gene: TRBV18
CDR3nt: TGTGCCAGCTCTCGAGGACAGGGCACCTCTGGAAACACCATATATTTT
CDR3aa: CASSRGQGTSGNTIYF

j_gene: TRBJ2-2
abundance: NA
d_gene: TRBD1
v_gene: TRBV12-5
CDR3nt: TGTGCTAGTGGTACTCGGACAGGAGATTTCACCGGGGAGCTGTTTTTT
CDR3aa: CASGTRTGDFTGELFF

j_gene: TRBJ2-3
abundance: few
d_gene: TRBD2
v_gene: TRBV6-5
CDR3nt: TGTGCCAGCAGGCCCCGGGGAGGGCAGGATACGCAGTATTTT
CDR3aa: CASRPRGGQDTQYF

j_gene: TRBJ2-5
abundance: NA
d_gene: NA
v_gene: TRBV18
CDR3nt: TGTGCCAGCTCACCAGGCGGAGGGATAGAGACCCAGTACTTC
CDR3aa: CASSPGGGIETQYF

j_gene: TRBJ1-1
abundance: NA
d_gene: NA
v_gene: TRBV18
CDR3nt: TGTGCCAGCTCACGGGGCCAGGCGAACACTGAAGCTTTCTTT
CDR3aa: CASSRGQANTEAFF

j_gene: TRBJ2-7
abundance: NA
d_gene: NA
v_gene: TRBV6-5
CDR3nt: TGTGCCAGCAGTGAAATGAGATACGAGCAGTACTTC
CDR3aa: CASSEMRYEQYF

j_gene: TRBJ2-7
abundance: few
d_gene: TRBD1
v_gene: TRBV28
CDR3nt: TGTGCCTCACAGGGGGCAACCTACGAGCAGTACTTC
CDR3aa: CASQGATYEQYF

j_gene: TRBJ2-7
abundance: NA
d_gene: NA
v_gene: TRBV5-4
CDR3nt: TGTGCCAGCAGCGACGACACGTACGAGCAGTACTTC
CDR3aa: CASSDDTYEQYF

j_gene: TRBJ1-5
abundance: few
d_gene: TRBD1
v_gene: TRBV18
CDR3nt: TGTGCCAGCTCACCAAAGGACAGGGATGGCAATCAGCCCCAGCATTTT
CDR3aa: CASSPKDRDGNQPQHF

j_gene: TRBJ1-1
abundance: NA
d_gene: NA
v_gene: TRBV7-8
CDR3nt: TGTGCCAGCAGCGTAGTGGGGGGGAACACTGAAGCTTTCTTT
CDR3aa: CASSVVGGNTEAFF

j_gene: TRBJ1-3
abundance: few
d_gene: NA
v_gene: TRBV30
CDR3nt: TGTGCCTGGAAGACAACACAGGGACCTGGAAACACCATATATTTT
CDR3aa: CAWKTTQGPGNTIYF

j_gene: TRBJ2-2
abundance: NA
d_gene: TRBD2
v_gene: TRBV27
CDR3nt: TGTGCCAGCCGGGACTATCAAAACACCGGGGAGCTGTTTTTT
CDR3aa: CASRDYQNTGELFF

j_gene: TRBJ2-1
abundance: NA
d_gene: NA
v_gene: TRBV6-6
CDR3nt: TGTGCCAGCAGTTACCCGTACAATGAGCAGTTCTTC
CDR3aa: CASSYPYNEQFF

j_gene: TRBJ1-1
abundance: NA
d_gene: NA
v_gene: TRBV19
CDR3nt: TGTGCCAGTGGCGAACAGCTGAACACTGAAGCTTTCTTT
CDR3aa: CASGEQLNTEAFF

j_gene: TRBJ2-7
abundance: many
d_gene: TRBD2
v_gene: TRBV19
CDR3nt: TGTGCCAGTAGTACGCTAGCGGGGCGCTACGAGCAGTACTTC
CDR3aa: CASSTLAGRYEQYF